This entry is about one TCR beta chain. Per germline, CDR1 MNHEY and CDR2 SMNVEV (reference sequence). The CDR3 runs 15 residues. V lost 5 bases to trimming and J lost 5 bases; unmatched junction nucleotides: 6. In the original processing: The assay estimated nucleated cells by amplifying reference gene primers. Sequencing used immunoSEQ multiplex PCR; TCRdb keeps in-frame clones, though not all of them. The V and J calls and clone size are taken from that table; D and trimming were inferred from the DNA. This sample has hundreds of thousands of clones, with approximately 85% found just once. This specimen comes from a study of blood T cell repertoires in COVID-19. Study details: From the United States, Italy and Spain came samples of acute and convalescent COVID-19.

The sequenced material came from peripheral blood. The sequence came from a man in his fifties or sixties with active or convalescent COVID-19. The chain is built from TRBV27 and TRBJ2-7; 13 nucleotides agree with TRBD2. The CDR3 sequence is CASSPWTSGSHEQYF. For the CDR3, the DNA is TGTGCCAGCAGTCCCTGGACTAGCGGGAGCCACGAGCAGTACTTC.